This entry features one TCR beta chain sequence. CDR1 is SQVTM, CDR2 ANQGSEA, per germline. With 0 bases removed from V and 6 bases from J, the gap between germline ends came to 6 bases. The CDR3 extends over 12 amino acids. The data were taken from a study of early T cells in non-severe SARS-CoV-2 infection. Unique molecular identifiers were attached to individual cDNA molecules. TCRdb recomputed calls from the 5' RACE reads with MiXCR, one row per CDR3 protein. The sample holds about 82,000 distinct CDR3 sequences, 13% seen once. The sequenced sample was whole blood. The chain uses TRBV29-1 and TRBJ2-4; D not resolved. The receptor comes from an adult who was a healthcare worker with PCR-confirmed SARS-CoV-2 infection or an uninfected control (not recorded which). The CDR3 DNA reads as TGCAGCGTTGAAGAACAGAGAAACATTCAGTACTTC. Protein product: CSVEEQRNIQYF.